This TCR beta chain was profiled in a study of T cell repertoires in aging, cancer and after chemotherapy. Study information: Over several months to years, re-sampled healthy donor repertoires clearly shared clones. General study points: Across the chemotherapy interval, each cancer cohort showed higher median generation probability, suggesting thymic rebound. In cancer patients, declining TCR diversity with age involved lost richness and lost evenness.

This clonotype has only a few counts. Antigen unknown. TRB rearrangements spanning V, D and J were amplified using mixed TRB-A/B primers. In TCRdb, the multiplex PCR reads were re-called with MiXCR into one record per CDR3 protein. The sample carries some 5,000 distinct CDR3 sequences, about two fifths recorded once. V was trimmed by 6 bases and J by 2 bases, leaving 13 bases between them. Per germline, CDR1 MNHEY and CDR2 SVGAGI. This CDR3 has 14 amino acids. The template was genomic DNA from peripheral blood, not RNA. The chain recombines TRBV6-5 with TRBJ1-1, with a tentative D call TRBD1 (6 bases). The source is a human donor in good health. Sequenced: blood. CDR3 in DNA: TGTGCCAGCAGCTCAGGGGCGGGAAACACTGAAGCTTTCTTT. It yields the protein CASSSGAGNTEAFF.